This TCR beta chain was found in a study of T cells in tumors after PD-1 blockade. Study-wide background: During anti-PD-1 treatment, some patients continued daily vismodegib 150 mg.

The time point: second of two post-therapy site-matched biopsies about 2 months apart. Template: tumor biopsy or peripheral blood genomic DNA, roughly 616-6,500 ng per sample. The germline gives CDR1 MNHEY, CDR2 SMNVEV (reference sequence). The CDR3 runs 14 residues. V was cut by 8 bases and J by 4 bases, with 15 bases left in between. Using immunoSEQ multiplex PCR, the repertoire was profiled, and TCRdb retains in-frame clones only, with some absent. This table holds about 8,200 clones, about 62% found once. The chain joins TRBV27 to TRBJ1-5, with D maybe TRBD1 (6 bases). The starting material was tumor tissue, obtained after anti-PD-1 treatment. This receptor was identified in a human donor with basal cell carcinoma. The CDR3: CASSYGTPNQPQHF. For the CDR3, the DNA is TGTGCCAGCTCTTACGGGACACCTAATCAGCCCCAGCATTTT.